This TCR beta chain was identified in a study of blood T cell repertoires in COVID-19. Original data processing: Estimated nucleated cell counts came from reference gene primer amplification. Profiling relied on immunoSEQ multiplex PCR, and the TCRdb table lists in-frame clones only, not all of them. V and J calls and clone size are as listed in that table; D and trimming were resolved from the DNA. The profile shows fewer than 200,000 clones, just over 85% of them singletons. Participants spanned ages about 18 to 89 years and resided in about 25 US areas. Germline V lookup: CDR1 ENHRY, CDR2 SYGVKD. The trim removed 6 bases at V and 0 bases at J, leaving 3 bases unmatched. The CDR3 consists of 14 residues.

Sample: PBMCs or T cells enriched from blood (not recorded which). The sequence was collected from a woman under 30 who had recovered from COVID-19. The chain combines TRBV10-3 with TRBJ1-1; 8 nucleotides line up with TRBD1. The CDR3 sequence: CAIRSGQVNTEAFF. In DNA form, the CDR3 reads TGTGCCATCAGATCGGGACAGGTGAACACTGAAGCTTTCTTT.